This T cell receptor beta chain originates from a study of cytomegalovirus exposure and HLA in healthy donors. CDR1 and CDR2 from the germline V gene are SGHAT and FQNNGV. CDR3 size: 13 residues. V lost 1 base to trimming and J lost 10 bases, with 13 bases between them. The study ran its PCR with 60 Vbeta and 13 Jbeta primers. Assay used: immunoSEQ multiplex PCR; TCRdb lists only in-frame clones, some missing. The repertoire holds over 150,000 clones, with roughly 77% as singletons. V and J are TRBV11-2 and TRBJ1-2, with TRBD1 as a possible D gene (5 bases). The clonotype originates from a woman between 40 and 55 years old in good health and CMV-seropositive. Sequencing was performed on PBMCs. The CDR3: CASSLGAGWNYTF. The CDR3 nucleotides are TGTGCCAGCAGCTTAGGGGCAGGGTGGAACTACACCTTC.